This T cell receptor beta chain was recovered during a study of blood T cell repertoires in COVID-19. Overall study: Two negative PCRs, clearance, or symptom resolution had been documented for recovered Cohort 3 donors. From T cells, B-cell-depleted T cells, or PBMCs came the material, which was cDNA or gDNA.

V lost 4 bases to trimming and J lost 4 bases, with 26 bases between them. The CDR3 covers 18 residues. Participants were aged about 18 to 100 years from approximately 25 US areas. Participants were placed into cohorts based on the clinical history they reported. Assay: immunoSEQ multiplex PCR; the TCRdb copy retains only in-frame clones and omits some. Seen here are approximately 150,000 clones, around 80% observed once, and the top ten hold around 19%. This receptor was taken from a woman in her 70s in a cohort exposed to, infected with or recovered from COVID-19 (not recorded which). The rearrangement uses TRBV23-1 and TRBJ2-7; TRBD1 is a possible D gene (6 bases). TRBV23-1 belongs to the ORF category, with a function that is uncertain. Sequenced input: PBMCs or T cells enriched from blood (not recorded which). The CDR3 region has the DNA TGCGCCAGCAGTCCGCCCGAGACAGGTCGAATGTGTCGGTACGAGCAGTACTTC. The encoded protein is CASSPPETGRMCRYEQYF.